This TCR beta chain was captured in a study of blood T cell repertoires in COVID-19. About the research overall: COVID-19 samples from acute and convalescent phases originated in the United States, Italy and Spain.

Produced via immunoSEQ multiplex PCR; TCRdb's table is partial and in-frame only. This sample yields about 290,000 clones, of which about 90% are seen a single time; around 10% belongs to the top ten. CDR3 length equals 18 residues. The V segment lost 5 bases and the J segment 3 bases; nucleotides outside the gene matches: 16. Germline CDR1 reads LGHNA; CDR2 reads YNFKEQ. J is TRBJ2-3 and V is TRBV4-2; 8 nucleotides align to TRBD2. Sequenced input: peripheral blood. The sequence came from a woman in her 30s with COVID-19, enrolled during active disease. The CDR3 DNA reads TGTGCCAGCAGCTATATGCCCAGCGGGGGCCGTTCTACAGATACGCAGTATTTT. As protein: CASSYMPSGGRSTDTQYF.